A selection of T cell receptor beta chains follows, all from one sample in a study of blood T cell repertoires in COVID-19. Only in-frame clones appear in the TCRdb table, and some are missing; sequencing was by immunoSEQ multiplex PCR. The sample has just over 90,000 clones, 85% to 90% seen once. Sequencing was performed on peripheral blood. The receptors here all came from a human donor with active COVID-19. The donor label of this sample is uncertain. Each CDR3 is given with its conserved first and last residue. D genes are given only for firm matches.

j_gene,len,d_gene,v_gene,CDR3nt,CDR3aa
TRBJ2-7,14,TRBD2,TRBV4-1,TGCGCCAGCAGTCCAGCGGGGGGTAGCCACGAGCAGTACTTC,CASSPAGGSHEQYF
TRBJ2-3,12,-,TRBV19,TGTGCCAGTAGTACCCACACAGATACGCAGTATTTT,CASSTHTDTQYF
TRBJ1-1,15,-,TRBV7-2,TGTGCCAGCAGCATCATACAGGGCACGAACACTGAAGCTTTCTTT,CASSIIQGTNTEAFF
TRBJ2-3,16,-,TRBV9,TGTGCCAGCAGCGTAGCACCGGGGGGCGTCACAGATACGCAGTATTTT,CASSVAPGGVTDTQYF
TRBJ2-1,16,TRBD2,TRBV19,TGTGCCAGTAGTATAGGACTAGCGGGGGCCTACAATGAGCAGTTCTTC,CASSIGLAGAYNEQFF
TRBJ2-3,16,-,TRBV4-3,TGCGCCAGCAGCCAAGATAGGGGTCTTAGCACAGATACGCAGTATTTT,CASSQDRGLSTDTQYF
TRBJ2-2,13,-,TRBV6-2/TRBV6-3,TGTGCCAGCAGTTTCGCTCTAGCCGGGGAGCTGTTTTTT,CASSFALAGELFF
TRBJ1-1,17,-,TRBV4-2,TGTGCCAGCAGCCAGGCCAGGTTGGGCCAGCTGAACACTGAAGCTTTCTTT,CASSQARLGQLNTEAFF
TRBJ2-3,15,-,TRBV12-5,TGTGCTAGTGGTTTGGGGGACACCCACACAGATACGCAGTATTTT,CASGLGDTHTDTQYF
TRBJ1-1,18,-,TRBV5-4,TGTGCCAGCAGCAGCAAGGCAGGGAGGGGTTCCATGAACACTGAAGCTTTCTTT,CASSSKAGRGSMNTEAFF